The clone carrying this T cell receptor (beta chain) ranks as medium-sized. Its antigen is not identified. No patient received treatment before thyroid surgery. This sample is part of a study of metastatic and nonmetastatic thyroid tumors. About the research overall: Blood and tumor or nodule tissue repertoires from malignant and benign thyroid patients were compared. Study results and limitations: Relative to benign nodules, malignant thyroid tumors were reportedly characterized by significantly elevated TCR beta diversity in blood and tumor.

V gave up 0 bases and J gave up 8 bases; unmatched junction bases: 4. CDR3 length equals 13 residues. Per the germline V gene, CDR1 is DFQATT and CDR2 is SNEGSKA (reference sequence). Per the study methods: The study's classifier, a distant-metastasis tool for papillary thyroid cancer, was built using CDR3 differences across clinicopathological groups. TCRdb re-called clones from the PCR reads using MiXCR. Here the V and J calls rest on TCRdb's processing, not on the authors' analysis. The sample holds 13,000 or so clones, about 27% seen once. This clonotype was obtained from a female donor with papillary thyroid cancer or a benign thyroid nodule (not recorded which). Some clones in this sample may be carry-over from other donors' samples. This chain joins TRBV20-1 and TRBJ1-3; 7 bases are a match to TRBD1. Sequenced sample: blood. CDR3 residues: CSARDTGVDTIYF. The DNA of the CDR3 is TGCAGTGCTAGAGATACAGGGGTAGACACCATATATTTT.